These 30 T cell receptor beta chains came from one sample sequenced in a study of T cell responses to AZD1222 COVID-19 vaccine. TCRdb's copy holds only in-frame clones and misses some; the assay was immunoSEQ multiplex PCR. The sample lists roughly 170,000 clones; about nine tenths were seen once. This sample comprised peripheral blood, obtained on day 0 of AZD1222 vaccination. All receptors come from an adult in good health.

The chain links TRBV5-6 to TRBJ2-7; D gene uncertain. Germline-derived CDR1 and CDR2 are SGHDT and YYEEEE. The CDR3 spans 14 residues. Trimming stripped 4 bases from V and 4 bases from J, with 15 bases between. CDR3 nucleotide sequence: TGTGCCAGCAGCCCCGCCGGCGGTGAATACGAGCAGTACTTC. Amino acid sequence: CASSPAGGEYEQYF.

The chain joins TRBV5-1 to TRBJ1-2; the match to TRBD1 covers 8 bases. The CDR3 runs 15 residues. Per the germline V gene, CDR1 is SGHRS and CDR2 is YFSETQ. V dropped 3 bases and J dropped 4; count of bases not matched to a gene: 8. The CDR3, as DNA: TGCGCCAGCAGCTCCAGCCCAGGGGGCGGCTATGGCTACACCTTC. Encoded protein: CASSSSPGGGYGYTF. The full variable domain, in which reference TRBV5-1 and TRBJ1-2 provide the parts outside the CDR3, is KAGVTQTPRYLIKTRGQQVTLSCSPISGHRSVSWYQQTPGQGLQFLFEYFSETQRNKGNFPGRFSGRQFSNSRSEMNVSTLELGDSALYLCASSSSPGGGYGYTFGSGTRLTVV.

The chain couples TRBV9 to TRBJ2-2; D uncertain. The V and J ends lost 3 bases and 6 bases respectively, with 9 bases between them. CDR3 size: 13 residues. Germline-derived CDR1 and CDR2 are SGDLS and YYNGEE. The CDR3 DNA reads TGTGCCAGCAGCGGGCCCACGGCCGGGGAGCTGTTTTTT. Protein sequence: CASSGPTAGELFF.

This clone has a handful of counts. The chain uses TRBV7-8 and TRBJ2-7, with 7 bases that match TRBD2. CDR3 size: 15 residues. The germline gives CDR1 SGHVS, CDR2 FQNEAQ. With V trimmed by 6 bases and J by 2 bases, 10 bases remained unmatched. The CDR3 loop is CASRTGGGSAYEQYF. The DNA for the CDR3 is TGTGCCAGCAGGACGGGAGGCGGGAGCGCCTACGAGCAGTACTTC.

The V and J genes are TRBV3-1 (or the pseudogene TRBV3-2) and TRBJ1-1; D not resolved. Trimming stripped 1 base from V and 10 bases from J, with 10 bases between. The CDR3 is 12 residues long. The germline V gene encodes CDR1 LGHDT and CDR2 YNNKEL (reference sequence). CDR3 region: CASSQGSSGAFF. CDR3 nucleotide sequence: TGTGCCAGCAGCCAAGGGTCCTCCGGAGCTTTCTTT.

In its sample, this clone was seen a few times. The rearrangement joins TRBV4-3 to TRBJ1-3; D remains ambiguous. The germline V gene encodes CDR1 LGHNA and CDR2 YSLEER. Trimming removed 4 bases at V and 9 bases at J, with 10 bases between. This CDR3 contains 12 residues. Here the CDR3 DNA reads TGCGCCAGCAGCCCAGGAGGGAGCACCATATATTTT. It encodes CASSPGGSTIYF.

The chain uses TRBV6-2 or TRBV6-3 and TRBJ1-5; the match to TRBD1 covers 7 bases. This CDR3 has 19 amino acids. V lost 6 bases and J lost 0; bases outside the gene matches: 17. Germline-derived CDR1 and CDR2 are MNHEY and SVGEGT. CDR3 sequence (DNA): TGTGCCAGCAGCCCGGTCCCGGGACAGAACCAGAATAGCAATCAGCCCCAGCATTTT. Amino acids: CASSPVPGQNQNSNQPQHF.

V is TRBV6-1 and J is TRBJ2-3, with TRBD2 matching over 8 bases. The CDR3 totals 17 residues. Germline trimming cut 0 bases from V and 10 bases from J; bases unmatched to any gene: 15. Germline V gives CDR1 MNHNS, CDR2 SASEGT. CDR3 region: CASSEARVRKRGIAQYF. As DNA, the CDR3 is TGTGCCAGCAGTGAAGCGAGAGTCAGGAAGCGGGGGATCGCGCAGTATTTT.

This CDR3 reads CASWGVGQPQHF. CDR3 in DNA: TGTGCCAGTTGGGGGGTCGGTCAGCCCCAGCATTTT. The chain couples TRBV7-5 to TRBJ1-5. TRBV7-5 is a pseudogene. CDR3 length: 12 amino acids.

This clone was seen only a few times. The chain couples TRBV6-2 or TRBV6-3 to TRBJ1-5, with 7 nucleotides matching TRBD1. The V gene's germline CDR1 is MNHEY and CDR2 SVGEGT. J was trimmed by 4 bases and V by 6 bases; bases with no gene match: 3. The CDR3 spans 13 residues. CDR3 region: CASSGTANQPQHF. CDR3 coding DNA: TGTGCCAGCAGCGGGACAGCGAATCAGCCCCAGCATTTT.

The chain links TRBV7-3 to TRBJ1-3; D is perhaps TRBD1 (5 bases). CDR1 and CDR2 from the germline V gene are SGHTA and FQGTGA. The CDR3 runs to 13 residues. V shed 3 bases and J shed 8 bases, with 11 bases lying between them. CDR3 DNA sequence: TGTGCCAGCAGCTTGGAGGGGTTGGACACCATATATTTT. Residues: CASSLEGLDTIYF.

The chain's CDR3 is CASSPTGTQDYEQYF. For the CDR3, the DNA is TGTGCCAGCAGCCCAACCGGGACTCAGGATTACGAGCAGTACTTC. The chain is built from TRBV7-3 and TRBJ2-7; D possibly corresponds to TRBD2 (6 bases). V lost 5 bases and J 4 bases, leaving 18 bases between the germline ends. The CDR3 spans 15 residues. Germline CDR1 is SGHTA and CDR2 is FQGTGA. The variable domain in full, with the rest retrieved from reference TRBV7-3 and TRBJ2-7, is GAGVSQTPSNKVTEKGKYVELRCDPISGHTALYWYRQSLGQGPEFLIYFQGTGAADDSGLPNDRFFAVRPEGSVSTLKIQRTERGDSAVYLCASSPTGTQDYEQYFGPGTRLTVT.

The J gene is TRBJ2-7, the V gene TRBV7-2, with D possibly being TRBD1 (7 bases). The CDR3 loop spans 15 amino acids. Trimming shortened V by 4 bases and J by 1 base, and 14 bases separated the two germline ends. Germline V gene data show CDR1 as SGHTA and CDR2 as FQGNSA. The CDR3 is CASSSGGHQSYEQYF. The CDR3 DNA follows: TGTGCCAGCAGCTCAGGGGGGCACCAATCCTACGAGCAGTACTTC.

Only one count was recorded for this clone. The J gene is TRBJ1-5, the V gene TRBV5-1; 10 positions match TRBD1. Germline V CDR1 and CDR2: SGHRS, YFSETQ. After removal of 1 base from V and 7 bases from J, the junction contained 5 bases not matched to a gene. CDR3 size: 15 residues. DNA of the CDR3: TGCGCCAGCAGCTTGTCTGGACAGGGGGGACAGCCCCAGCATTTT. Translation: CASSLSGQGGQPQHF.

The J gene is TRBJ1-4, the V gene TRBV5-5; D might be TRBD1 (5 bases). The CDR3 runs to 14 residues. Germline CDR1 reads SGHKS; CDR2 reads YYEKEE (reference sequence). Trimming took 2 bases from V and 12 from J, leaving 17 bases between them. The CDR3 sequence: CASSFGQLREELFF. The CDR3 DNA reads TGTGCCAGCAGCTTCGGGCAGCTCAGGGAAGAACTGTTTTTT.

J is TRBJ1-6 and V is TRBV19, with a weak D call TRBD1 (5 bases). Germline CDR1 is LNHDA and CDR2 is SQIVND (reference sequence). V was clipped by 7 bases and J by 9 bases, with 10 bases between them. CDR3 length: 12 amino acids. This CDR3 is CASKGDFSPLHF. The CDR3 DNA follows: TGTGCCAGTAAAGGGGATTTTTCACCCCTCCACTTT.

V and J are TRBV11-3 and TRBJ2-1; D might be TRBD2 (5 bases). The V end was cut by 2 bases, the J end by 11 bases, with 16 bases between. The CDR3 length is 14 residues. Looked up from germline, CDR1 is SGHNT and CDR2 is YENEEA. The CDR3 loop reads CASSLHSKGGKQFF. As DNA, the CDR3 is TGTGCCAGCAGCTTACACAGTAAAGGAGGTAAGCAGTTCTTC. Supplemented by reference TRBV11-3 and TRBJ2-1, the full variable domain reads EAGVVQSPRYKIIEKKQPVAFWCNPISGHNTLYWYLQNLGQGPELLIRYENEEAVDDSQLPKDRFSAERLKGVDSTLKIQPAELGDSAVYLCASSLHSKGGKQFFGPGTRLTVL.

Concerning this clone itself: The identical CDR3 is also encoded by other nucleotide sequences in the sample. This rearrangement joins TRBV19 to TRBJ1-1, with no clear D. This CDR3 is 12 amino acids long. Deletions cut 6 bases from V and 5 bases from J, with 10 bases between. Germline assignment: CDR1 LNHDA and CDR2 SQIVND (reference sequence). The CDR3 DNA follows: TGTGCCAGTAGGACCGGTGGAACTGAAGCTTTCTTT. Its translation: CASRTGGTEAFF.

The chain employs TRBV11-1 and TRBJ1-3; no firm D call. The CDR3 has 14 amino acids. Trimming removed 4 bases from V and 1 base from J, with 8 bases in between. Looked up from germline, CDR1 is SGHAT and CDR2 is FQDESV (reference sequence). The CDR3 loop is CASSSDGSGNTIYF. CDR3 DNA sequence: TGTGCCAGCAGCTCGGACGGGTCTGGAAACACCATATATTTT.

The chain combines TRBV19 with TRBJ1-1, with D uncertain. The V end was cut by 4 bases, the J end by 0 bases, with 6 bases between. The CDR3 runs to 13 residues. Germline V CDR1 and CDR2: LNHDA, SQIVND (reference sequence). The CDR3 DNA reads TGTGCCAGTAGTACAAAATTGAACACTGAAGCTTTCTTT. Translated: CASSTKLNTEAFF.

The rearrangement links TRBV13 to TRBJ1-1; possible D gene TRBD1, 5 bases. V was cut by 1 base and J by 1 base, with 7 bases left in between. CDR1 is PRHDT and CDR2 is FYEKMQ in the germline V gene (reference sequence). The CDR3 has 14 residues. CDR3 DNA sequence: TGTGCCAGCAGCTTAGTGGGGGGGAACACTGAAGCTTTCTTT. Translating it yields CASSLVGGNTEAFF.

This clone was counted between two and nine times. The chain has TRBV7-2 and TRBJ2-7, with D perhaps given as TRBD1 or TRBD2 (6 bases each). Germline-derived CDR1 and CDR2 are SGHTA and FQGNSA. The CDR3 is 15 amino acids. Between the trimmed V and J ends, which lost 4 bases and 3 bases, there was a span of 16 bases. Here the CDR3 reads CASSYGDGGLYEQYF. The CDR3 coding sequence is TGTGCCAGCAGCTACGGTGACGGGGGCCTCTACGAGCAGTACTTC.

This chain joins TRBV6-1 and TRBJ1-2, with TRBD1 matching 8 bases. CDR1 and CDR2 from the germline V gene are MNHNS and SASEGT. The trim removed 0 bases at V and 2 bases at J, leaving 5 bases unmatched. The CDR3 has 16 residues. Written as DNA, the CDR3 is TGTGCCAGCAGTGAAGCGTGGACAGGGAAGAACTATGGCTACACCTTC. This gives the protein CASSEAWTGKNYGYTF.

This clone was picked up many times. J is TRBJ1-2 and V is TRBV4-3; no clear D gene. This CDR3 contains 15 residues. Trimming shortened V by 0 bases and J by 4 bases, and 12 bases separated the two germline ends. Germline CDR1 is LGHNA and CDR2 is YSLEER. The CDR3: CASSQETRSIYGYTF. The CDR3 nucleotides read TGCGCCAGCAGCCAAGAGACAAGGAGCATCTATGGCTACACCTTC.

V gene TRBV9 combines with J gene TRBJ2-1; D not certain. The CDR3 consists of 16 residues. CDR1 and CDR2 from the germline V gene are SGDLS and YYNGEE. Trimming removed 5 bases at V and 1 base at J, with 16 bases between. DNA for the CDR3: TGTGCCAGCAGTGCAACTCTGGGCAATTCCTACAATGAGCAGTTCTTC. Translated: CASSATLGNSYNEQFF.

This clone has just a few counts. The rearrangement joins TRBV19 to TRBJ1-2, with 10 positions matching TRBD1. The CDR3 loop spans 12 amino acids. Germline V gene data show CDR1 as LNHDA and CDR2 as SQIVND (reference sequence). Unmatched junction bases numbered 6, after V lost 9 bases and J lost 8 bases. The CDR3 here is CASHDRGLGYTF. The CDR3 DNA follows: TGTGCCAGCCACGACAGGGGGCTGGGCTACACCTTC.

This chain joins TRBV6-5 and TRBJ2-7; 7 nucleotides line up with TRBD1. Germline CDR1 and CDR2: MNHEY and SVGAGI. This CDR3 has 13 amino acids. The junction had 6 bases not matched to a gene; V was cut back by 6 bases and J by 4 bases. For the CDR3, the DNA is TGTGCCAGCAGAACCGGGACAGCTTACGAGCAGTACTTC. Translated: CASRTGTAYEQYF.

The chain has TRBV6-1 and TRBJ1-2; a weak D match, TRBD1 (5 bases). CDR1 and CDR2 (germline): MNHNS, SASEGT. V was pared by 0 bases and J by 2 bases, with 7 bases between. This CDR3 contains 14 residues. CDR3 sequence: CASSEAGVNYGYTF. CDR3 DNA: TGTGCCAGCAGTGAAGCGGGGGTGAACTATGGCTACACCTTC.

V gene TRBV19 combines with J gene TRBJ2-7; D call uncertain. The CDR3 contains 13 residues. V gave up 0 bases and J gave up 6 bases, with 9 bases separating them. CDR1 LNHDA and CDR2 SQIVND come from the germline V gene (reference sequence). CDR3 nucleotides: TGTGCCAGTAGTATAGATCTCAGAGGCGAGCAGTACTTC. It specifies CASSIDLRGEQYF. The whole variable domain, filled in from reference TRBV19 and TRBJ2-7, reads DGGITQSPKYLFRKEGQNVTLSCEQNLNHDAMYWYRQDPGQGLRLIYYSQIVNDFQKGDIAEGYSVSREKKESFPLTVTSAQKNPTAFYLCASSIDLRGEQYFGPGTRLTVT.

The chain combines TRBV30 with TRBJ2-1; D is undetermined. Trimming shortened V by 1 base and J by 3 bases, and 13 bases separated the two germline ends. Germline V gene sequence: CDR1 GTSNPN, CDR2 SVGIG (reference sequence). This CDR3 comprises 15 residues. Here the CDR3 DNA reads TGTGCCTGGAGTGGGGCCTGGCGAAGCTACAATGAGCAGTTCTTC. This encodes CAWSGAWRSYNEQFF.